A single sample gave rise to the 9 T cell receptor beta chains below, sequenced in a study of T cell changes during pregnancy in multiple sclerosis. Profiled with immunoSEQ multiplex PCR; TCRdb holds only in-frame clones, not every one. The sample yields 20,000 to 25,000 clones, roughly 90% seen once. The source material was CD4+ T cells from peripheral blood mononuclear cells, sampled in the third trimester of pregnancy. These receptors were collected from a female donor with multiple sclerosis, enrolled in a pregnancy study.

The genes are TRBV10-3 and TRBJ2-3, with D perhaps TRBD2 (6 bases). CDR3 length: 17 amino acids. With 0 bases removed from V and 2 bases from J, the gap between germline ends came to 15 bases. Germline values: CDR1 ENHRY, CDR2 SYGVKD. The CDR3 loop reads CAISESIGGLPTDTQYF. CDR3 in DNA: TGTGCCATCAGTGAGTCGATCGGGGGACTCCCCACAGATACGCAGTATTTT.

The V call is TRBV28, the J call TRBJ1-1, with TRBD1 matching 7 bases. CDR1 and CDR2 from the germline V gene are MDHEN and SYDVKM. The CDR3 contains 14 residues. After removal of 10 bases from V and 4 bases from J, the junction contained 12 bases not matched to a gene. CDR3 nucleotide sequence: TGTGCCACCTTTGCCAGGGGGTTGAGCACTGAAGCTTTCTTT. Translation: CATFARGLSTEAFF.

This rearrangement joins TRBV28 to TRBJ2-3, with 13 nucleotides matching TRBD2. After removal of 1 base from V and 5 bases from J, the junction contained 6 bases not matched to a gene. The CDR3 runs 17 residues. Germline values: CDR1 MDHEN, CDR2 SYDVKM. The CDR3 protein is CASSLSTSGGAQDTQYF. CDR3 sequence (DNA): TGTGCCAGCAGTTTATCTACTAGCGGGGGGGCCCAAGATACGCAGTATTTT.

This clone occurred once. CDR3 sequence: CASSQDPTTGGQGYTF. DNA for the CDR3: TGCGCCAGCAGCCAAGACCCAACCACGGGGGGTCAAGGCTACACCTTC. The chain links TRBV4-1 to TRBJ1-2, with a weak D call TRBD1 (5 bases). The CDR3 length is 16 residues. Germline CDR1 MGHRA, CDR2 YSYEKL. V lost 0 bases and J lost 8, with 19 bases in between.

The CDR3 protein is CASSRGQTNNEQFF. The CDR3 DNA reads as TGTGCCAGCTCCCGGGGACAGACTAACAATGAGCAGTTCTTC. This chain joins TRBV7-2 and TRBJ2-1; TRBD1 matches at 7 bases. The CDR3 has 14 amino acids. Looked up from germline, CDR1 is SGHTA and CDR2 is FQGNSA. J gave up 5 bases and V 8 bases, and 9 bases lay outside the gene matches.

This CDR3 reads CASSKGQGGYEQYF. CDR3 bases: TGTGCCAGCAGTAAGGGACAGGGTGGGTACGAGCAGTACTTC. The chain uses TRBV2 and TRBJ2-7, with 9 positions matching TRBD1. The germline CDR1 and CDR2 sequences are SNHLY and FYNNEI. Unmatched junction bases numbered 6, after V lost 5 bases and J lost 4 bases. The CDR3 sequence is 14 residues long.

V and J are TRBV5-4 and TRBJ2-1; 8 bases are a match to TRBD1. Germline assignment: CDR1 SGHNT and CDR2 YYREEE (reference sequence). The CDR3 extends over 14 amino acids. Trimming took 9 bases from V and 4 from J; bases not matched to a gene: 9. The CDR3 nucleotides read TGTGCCACCGGAAGACAGGGGAGGTACAATGAGCAGTTCTTC. Translation gives CATGRQGRYNEQFF. The full variable domain, completed using reference TRBV5-4 and TRBJ2-1, is ETGVTQSPTHLIKTRGQQVTLRCSSQSGHNTVSWYQQALGQGPQFIFQYYREEENGRGNFPPRFSGLQFPNYSSELNVNALELDDSALYLCATGRQGRYNEQFFGPGTRLTVL.

The V and J genes are TRBV5-1 and TRBJ2-1; D may be TRBD2 (5 bases). The CDR3 loop spans 15 amino acids. Germline CDR1 and CDR2: SGHRS and YFSETQ. Deletions cut 5 bases from V and 0 bases from J, with 12 bases between. The CDR3 spells CASSPEASSYNEQFF. As DNA, the CDR3 is TGCGCCAGCAGTCCGGAGGCTAGCTCCTACAATGAGCAGTTCTTC.

The chain links TRBV2 to TRBJ2-4; tentatively, D is TRBD1 (5 bases). This CDR3 region has 17 residues. V shed 5 bases and J shed 0 bases, with 17 bases lying between them. Germline loops: CDR1 SNHLY, CDR2 FYNNEI. For the CDR3, the DNA is TGTGCCAGCAGTCTGCAGACAGCCCCGACAGCCAAAAACATTCAGTACTTC. The encoded protein is CASSLQTAPTAKNIQYF. Drawing the rest from reference TRBV2 and TRBJ2-4, the complete variable domain is EPEVTQTPSHQVTQMGQEVILRCVPISNHLYFYWYRQILGQKVEFLVSFYNNEISEKSEIFDDQFSVERPDGSNFTLKIRSTKLEDSAMYFCASSLQTAPTAKNIQYFGAGTRLSVL.